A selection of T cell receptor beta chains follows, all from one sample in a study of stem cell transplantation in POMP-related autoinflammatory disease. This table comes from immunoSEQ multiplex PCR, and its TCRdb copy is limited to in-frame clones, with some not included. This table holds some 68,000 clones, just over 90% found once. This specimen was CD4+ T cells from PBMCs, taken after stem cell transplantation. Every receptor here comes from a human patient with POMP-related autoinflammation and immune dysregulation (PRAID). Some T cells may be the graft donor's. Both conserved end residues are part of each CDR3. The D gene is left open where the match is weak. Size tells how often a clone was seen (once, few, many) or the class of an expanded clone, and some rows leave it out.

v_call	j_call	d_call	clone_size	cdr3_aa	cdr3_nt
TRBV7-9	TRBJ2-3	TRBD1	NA	CASKGADTDTQYF	TGTGCCAGCAAGGGGGCCGACACAGATACGCAGTATTTT
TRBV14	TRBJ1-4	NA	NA	CASSLTGVGEKLFF	TGTGCCAGCAGCCTTACTGGGGTCGGAGAAAAACTGTTTTTT
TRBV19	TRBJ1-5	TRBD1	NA	CASRGQGSGNQPQHF	TGTGCCAGTAGGGGACAGGGGTCCGGCAATCAGCCCCAGCATTTT
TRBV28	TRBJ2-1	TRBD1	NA	CASSPGQGSYNEQFF	TGTGCCAGCAGTCCAGGACAGGGGTCCTACAATGAGCAGTTCTTC
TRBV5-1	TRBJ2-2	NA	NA	CASSLQGNTGELFF	TGCGCCAGCAGCTTGCAGGGCAACACCGGGGAGCTGTTTTTT
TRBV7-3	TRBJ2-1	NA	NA	CASSLFRRGAESEQFF	TGTGCCAGCAGCCTTTTCCGACGGGGCGCAGAGAGTGAGCAGTTCTTC
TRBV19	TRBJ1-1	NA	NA	CASSISTGGNTEAFF	TGTGCCAGTAGTATATCCACAGGAGGAAACACTGAAGCTTTCTTT
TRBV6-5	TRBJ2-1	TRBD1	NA	CASQGASYNEQFF	TGTGCCAGCCAGGGGGCTTCTTACAATGAGCAGTTCTTC
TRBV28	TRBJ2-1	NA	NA	CAILAPSYNEQFF	TGTGCCATCTTAGCACCCTCGTACAATGAGCAGTTCTTC
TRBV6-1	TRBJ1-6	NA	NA	CASSERGAKNSPLHF	TGTGCCAGCAGTGAGAGAGGGGCTAAAAATTCACCCCTCCACTTT
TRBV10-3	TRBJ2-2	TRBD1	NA	CALGGTGAGELFF	TGTGCCTTGGGGGGGACAGGGGCCGGGGAGCTGTTTTTT
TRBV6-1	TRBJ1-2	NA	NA	CASSARPQTEPYGYTF	TGTGCCAGCAGTGCCCGGCCCCAGACAGAACCATATGGCTACACCTTC
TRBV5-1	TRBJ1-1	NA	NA	CASSLAPDGEAFF	TGCGCCAGCAGCTTGGCCCCGGACGGTGAAGCTTTCTTT
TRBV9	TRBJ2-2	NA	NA	CASSVVGSPNTGELFF	TGTGCCAGCAGCGTAGTCGGGAGTCCTAACACCGGGGAGCTGTTTTTT
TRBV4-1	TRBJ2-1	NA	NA	CASSQLYNEQFF	TGCGCCAGCAGCCAGCTATACAATGAGCAGTTCTTC
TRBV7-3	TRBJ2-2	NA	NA	CASSRGLTDTGELFF	TGTGCCAGCAGCCGTGGACTGACCGACACCGGGGAGCTGTTTTTT
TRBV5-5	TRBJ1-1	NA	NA	CASSLESKTEAFF	TGTGCCAGCAGCTTGGAGTCGAAGACTGAAGCTTTCTTT
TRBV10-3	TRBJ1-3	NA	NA	CAINDRGSGGNTIYF	TGTGCCATCAACGATCGGGGTTCTGGTGGAAACACCATATATTTT
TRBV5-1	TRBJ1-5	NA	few	CASSLTDQPQHF	TGCGCCAGCAGCTTGACAGATCAGCCCCAGCATTTT
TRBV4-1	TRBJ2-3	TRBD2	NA	CASSLYHSGSLPDTQYF	TGCGCCAGCAGCCTTTATCATAGCGGGAGTCTGCCAGATACGCAGTATTTT
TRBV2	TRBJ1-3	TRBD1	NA	CASIIGQASNTIYF	TGTGCCAGCATCATAGGACAGGCGTCGAACACCATATATTTT
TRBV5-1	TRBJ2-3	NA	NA	CASRPGYQADTQYF	TGCGCCAGCAGACCGGGATACCAGGCAGATACGCAGTATTTT
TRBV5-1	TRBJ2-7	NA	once	CASRVDTGTGTYEQYF	TGCGCCAGCAGGGTCGACACCGGGACTGGCACCTACGAGCAGTACTTC
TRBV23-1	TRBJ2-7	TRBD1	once	CAQLGTVSYEQYF	TGCGCGCAGTTAGGGACAGTCTCCTACGAGCAGTACTTC
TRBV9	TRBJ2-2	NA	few	CASSVASGELFF	TGTGCCAGCAGCGTAGCTTCCGGGGAGCTGTTTTTT
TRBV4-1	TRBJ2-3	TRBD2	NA	CASSHAPRSGGAPDTQYF	TGCGCCAGCAGCCATGCTCCCAGAAGCGGGGGGGCCCCAGATACGCAGTATTTT
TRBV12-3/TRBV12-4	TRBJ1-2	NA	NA	CASSLQNYGYTF	TGTGCCAGCAGTTTACAGAACTATGGCTACACCTTC
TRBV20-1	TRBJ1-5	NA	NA	CSASSGSNQPQHF	TGCAGTGCTAGTTCGGGGTCTAATCAGCCCCAGCATTTT
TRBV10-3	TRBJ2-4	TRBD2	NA	CAISESAGGKNIQYF	TGTGCCATCAGTGAGTCTGCGGGGGGGAAAAACATTCAGTACTTC
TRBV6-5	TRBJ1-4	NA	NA	CASGGLGLNEKLFF	TGTGCCAGCGGGGGGCTGGGCCTAAATGAAAAACTGTTTTTT
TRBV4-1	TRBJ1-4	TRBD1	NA	CASSQGGTGDEKLFF	TGCGCCAGCAGCCAAGGGGGGACAGGGGATGAAAAACTGTTTTTT
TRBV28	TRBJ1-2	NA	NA	CASSLDINYGYTF	TGTGCCAGCAGCCTTGACATTAACTATGGCTACACCTTC
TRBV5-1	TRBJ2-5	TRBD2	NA	CASSPGLAGVQETQYF	TGCGCCAGCAGCCCGGGACTAGCGGGGGTTCAAGAGACCCAGTACTTC
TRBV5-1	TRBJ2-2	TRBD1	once	CASSPGTGSTGELFF	TGCGCCAGCAGTCCCGGGACAGGGAGCACCGGGGAGCTGTTTTTT
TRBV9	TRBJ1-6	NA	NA	CASSPTRNSPLHF	TGTGCCAGCAGCCCCACACGCAATTCACCCCTCCACTTT
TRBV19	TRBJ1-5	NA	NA	CASNFLQGRSNQPQHF	TGTGCCAGTAACTTCTTACAGGGACGGAGCAATCAGCCCCAGCATTTT
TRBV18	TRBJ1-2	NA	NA	CASSPGRTSGYTF	TGTGCCAGCTCACCGGGGAGGACGAGTGGCTACACCTTC
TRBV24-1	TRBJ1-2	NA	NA	CATSASNRDYGYTF	TGTGCCACCAGCGCGAGTAACAGGGACTATGGCTACACCTTC
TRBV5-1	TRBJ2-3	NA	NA	CASSLAGPSTDTQYF	TGCGCCAGCAGCTTGGCCGGCCCTAGCACAGATACGCAGTATTTT
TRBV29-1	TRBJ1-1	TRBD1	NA	CSVLPRTGGSFRNTEAFF	TGCAGCGTCCTTCCGAGGACAGGGGGGAGCTTCCGGAACACTGAAGCTTTCTTT
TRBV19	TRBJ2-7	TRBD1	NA	CASSIAGTGTEQYF	TGTGCCAGTAGTATAGCAGGGACAGGGACCGAGCAGTACTTC
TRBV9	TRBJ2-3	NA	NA	CASSGLSTDTQYF	TGTGCCAGCTCGGGCCTCAGCACAGATACGCAGTATTTT
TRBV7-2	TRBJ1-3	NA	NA	CASSLVGRSGNTIYF	TGTGCCAGCAGCTTAGTTGGCCGCTCTGGAAACACCATATATTTT
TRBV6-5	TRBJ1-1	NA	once	CASTEAGLNTEAFF	TGTGCCAGCACCGAGGCGGGACTGAACACTGAAGCTTTCTTT
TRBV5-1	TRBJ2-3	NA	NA	CASSLSGDTQYF	TGCGCCAGCAGCTTGTCTGGAGATACGCAGTATTTT
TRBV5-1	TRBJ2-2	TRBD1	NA	CASSRTLRDREIPGELFF	TGCGCCAGCAGCAGGACACTTCGGGACAGGGAAATCCCCGGGGAGCTGTTTTTT
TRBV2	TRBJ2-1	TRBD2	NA	CASSKRGKPPEQFF	TGTGCCAGCAGCAAGCGGGGAAAGCCTCCTGAGCAGTTCTTC
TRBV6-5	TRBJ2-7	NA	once	CASRTGGPYEQYF	TGTGCCAGCAGGACGGGGGGCCCCTACGAGCAGTACTTC
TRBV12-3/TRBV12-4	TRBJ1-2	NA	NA	CASSFRPYGYTF	TGTGCCAGCAGTTTCAGGCCCTATGGCTACACCTTC
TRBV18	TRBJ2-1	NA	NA	CASSPEFSSYNEQFF	TGTGCCAGCTCACCAGAGTTTAGCTCCTACAATGAGCAGTTCTTC
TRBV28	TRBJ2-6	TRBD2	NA	CASKAGAVFSGANVLTF	TGTGCCAGCAAAGCGGGGGCGGTTTTCTCAGGGGCCAACGTCCTGACTTTC
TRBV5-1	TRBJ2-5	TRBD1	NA	CASSHRTGSQETQYF	TGCGCCAGCAGCCATCGGACAGGGTCCCAAGAGACCCAGTACTTC
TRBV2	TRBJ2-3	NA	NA	CASSTSRDTQYF	TGTGCCAGCAGTACCTCTCGGGATACGCAGTATTTT
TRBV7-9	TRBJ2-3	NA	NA	CASSSQGAQDTQYF	TGTGCCAGCAGCTCACAGGGAGCCCAAGATACGCAGTATTTT
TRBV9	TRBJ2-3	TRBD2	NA	CASSVIGSGSTDTQYF	TGTGCCAGCAGCGTAATAGGTAGCGGGAGCACAGATACGCAGTATTTT
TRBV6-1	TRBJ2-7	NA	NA	CASSEVWTLDEQYF	TGTGCCAGCAGTGAAGTGTGGACTTTGGACGAGCAGTACTTC
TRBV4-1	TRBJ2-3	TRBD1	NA	CASSRPGTGVTDTQYF	TGCGCCAGCAGCCGGCCCGGGACAGGGGTCACAGATACGCAGTATTTT
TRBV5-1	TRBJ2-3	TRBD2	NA	CASSSSGPSTDTQYF	TGCGCCAGCAGCTCTAGCGGTCCTAGCACAGATACGCAGTATTTT
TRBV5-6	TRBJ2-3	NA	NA	CASSFRLQPSTDTQYF	TGTGCCAGCAGCTTCAGGCTACAGCCTTCAACAGATACGCAGTATTTT